This passage covers 4 T cell receptor beta chains from one sample sequenced in a study of cytomegalovirus exposure and HLA in healthy donors. 13 Jbeta primers and 60 Vbeta primers were used for the PCR. Clones were read by immunoSEQ multiplex PCR, and TCRdb kept only the in-frame ones, dropping some. The sample yields about 200,000 clones, about 89% seen once. Sequencing used PBMCs. These receptors were taken from a man in his thirties or forties in good health and CMV-seronegative.

The chain links TRBV6-6 to TRBJ2-5, with 13 bases aligning to TRBD2. The CDR3 is 15 residues long. Germline V lookup: CDR1 MNHNY, CDR2 SVGAGI (reference sequence). V was pared by 8 bases and J by 3 bases, with 6 bases of the junction left unmatched. CDR3 nucleotide sequence: TGTGCCAGCCGATTGGGGACTAGCGGGAAAGAGACCCAGTACTTC. It yields the protein CASRLGTSGKETQYF.

The chain joins TRBV2 to TRBJ1-1, with D unresolved. The germline gives CDR1 SNHLY, CDR2 FYNNEI. Trimming took off 9 bases at V and 1 base at J, with 15 bases between the two ends. The CDR3 loop spans 14 amino acids. As DNA, the CDR3 is TGTGCCAGTGTAATCTTGTCGGGGAACACTGAAGCTTTCTTT. Encoded protein: CASVILSGNTEAFF.

A note on this clone: The sample has other DNA sequences that encode this CDR3 too. The chain has TRBV5-1 and TRBJ2-5, with 7 positions matching TRBD2. Gene TRBJ2-7 matches the end of the DNA better, so the J call may be wrong. In germline, CDR1 is SGHRS, CDR2 YFSETQ. The CDR3 is made up of 12 amino acids. Here the CDR3 reads CASSWGGYEQYF. CDR3 DNA: TGCGCCAGCAGCTGGGGGGGGTACGAGCAGTACTTC.

The chain links TRBV6-5 to TRBJ2-7; the match to TRBD2 covers 7 bases. CDR1 and CDR2 (germline): MNHEY, SVGAGI. The CDR3 is 15 residues long. After removal of 2 bases from V and 2 bases from J, the junction contained 6 bases not matched to a gene. CDR3 nucleotide sequence: TGTGCCAGCAGTTACGGATCTAGCGGAACCTACGAGCAGTACTTC. Translation gives CASSYGSSGTYEQYF.